This TCR beta chain was recovered during a study of cytomegalovirus exposure and HLA in healthy donors. Study background: There were about 85 million unique TCRs (from HLA-typed donors) in an early data release.

The CDR3 length is 15 residues. The V end was cut by 6 bases, the J end by 6 bases, with 16 bases between. CDR1 SGHRS and CDR2 YFSETQ come from the germline V gene. PCR amplification relied on 60 Vbeta primers (plus 13 Jbeta primers). Sequencing used immunoSEQ multiplex PCR; TCRdb keeps in-frame clones, though not all of them. The sample has approximately 100,000 clones, roughly 71% seen once. Specimen: PBMCs. The chain carries TRBV5-1 and TRBJ1-6; no firm D call. The clonotype was recovered from a middle-aged woman in good health and CMV-seronegative. Here the CDR3 reads CASTRDSLSNSPLHF. As DNA, the CDR3 is TGCGCCAGCACCCGGGATAGCCTAAGTAATTCACCCCTCCACTTT.